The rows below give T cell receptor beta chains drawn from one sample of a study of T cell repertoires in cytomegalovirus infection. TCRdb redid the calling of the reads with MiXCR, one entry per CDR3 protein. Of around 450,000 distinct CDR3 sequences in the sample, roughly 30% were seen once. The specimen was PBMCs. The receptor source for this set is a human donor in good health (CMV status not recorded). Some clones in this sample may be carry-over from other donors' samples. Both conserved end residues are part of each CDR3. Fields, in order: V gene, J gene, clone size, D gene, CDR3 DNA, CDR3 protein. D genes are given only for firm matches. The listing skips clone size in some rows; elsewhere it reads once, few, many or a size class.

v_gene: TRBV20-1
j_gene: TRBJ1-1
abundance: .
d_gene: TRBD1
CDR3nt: TGCAGTGCTAGGGGGACAGTGAACACTGAAGCTTTCTTT
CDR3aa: CSARGTVNTEAFF

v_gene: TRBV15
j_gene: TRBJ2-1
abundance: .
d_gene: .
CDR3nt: TGTGCCACCAGCAGAGAACATAGCTCCTACAATGAGCAGTTCTTC
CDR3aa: CATSREHSSYNEQFF

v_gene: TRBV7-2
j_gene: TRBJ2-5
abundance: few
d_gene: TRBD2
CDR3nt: TGTGCCAGCAGGTCCCGGACTAGCGGGGGGGCGAAGACCCAGTACTTC
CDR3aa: CASRSRTSGGAKTQYF

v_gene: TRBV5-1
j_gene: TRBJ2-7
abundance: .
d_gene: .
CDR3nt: TGCGCCAGCAGCAGGGAGACGGGACTCTCCTACGAGCAGTACTTC
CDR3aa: CASSRETGLSYEQYF

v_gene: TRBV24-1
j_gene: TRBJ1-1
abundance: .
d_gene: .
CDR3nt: TGTGCCACCAGTGATTTGCGGGCGGATGGAGCTTTCTTT
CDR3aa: CATSDLRADGAFF

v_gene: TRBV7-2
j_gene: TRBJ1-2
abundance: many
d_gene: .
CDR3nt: TGTGCCAGCCCTAAAAAGGGCAGCACTAAGGCTAACTATGGCTACACCTTC
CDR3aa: CASPKKGSTKANYGYTF

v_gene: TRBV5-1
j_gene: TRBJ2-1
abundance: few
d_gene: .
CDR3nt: TGCGCCAGCAGCGGACGTGTCTTTGGGCACAATGAGCAGTTCTTC
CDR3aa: CASSGRVFGHNEQFF

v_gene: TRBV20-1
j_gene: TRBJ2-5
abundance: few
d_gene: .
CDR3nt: TGCAGTGCTAGAGAGGGCGGACAGGAGACCCAGTACTTC
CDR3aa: CSAREGGQETQYF

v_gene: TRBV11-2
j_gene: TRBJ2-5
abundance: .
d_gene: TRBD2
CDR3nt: TGTGCCAGCAGCTTATCCGAGCGGGGAAACTTCCAAGAGACCCAGTACTTC
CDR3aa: CASSLSERGNFQETQYF

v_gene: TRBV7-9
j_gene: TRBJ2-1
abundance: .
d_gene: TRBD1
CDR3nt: TGTGCCAGCAGCTTAGCGGACAGGGGATGGGGCAATGAGCAGTTCTTC
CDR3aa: CASSLADRGWGNEQFF

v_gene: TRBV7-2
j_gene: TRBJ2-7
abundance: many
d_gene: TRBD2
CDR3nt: TGTGCCAGCAGCTCCCAGACTAGCGGGGGCTACGAGCAGTACTTC
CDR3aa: CASSSQTSGGYEQYF

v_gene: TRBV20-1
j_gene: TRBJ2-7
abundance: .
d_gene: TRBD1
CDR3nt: TGCAGTGCTACAGGGGGCAGGGGAGAGCAGTACTTC
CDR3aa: CSATGGRGEQYF

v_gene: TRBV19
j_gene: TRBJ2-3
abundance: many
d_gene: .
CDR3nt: TGTGCCAGTAGTATAGGGGGTTCCGATACGCAGTATTTT
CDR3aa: CASSIGGSDTQYF

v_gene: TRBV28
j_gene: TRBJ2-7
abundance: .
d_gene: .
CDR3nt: TGTGCCAGCAGTTTGGACTACGAGCATTACTTC
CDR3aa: CASSLDYEHYF